The text below deals with one T cell receptor beta chain. One end of the junction is discordant with germline, which a read error may explain. The germline CDR1 and CDR2 sequences are LGHNA and YSLEER. This CDR3 is built from 19 residues. This specimen comes from a study of neurological immune-mediated disorders. Via MiXCR, TCRdb re-called the 5' RACE reads, giving one row per CDR3 protein. There are about 29,000 distinct CDR3 sequences in the sample; around 12% occur only once, and 6.5% to 9% lies in the top ten. Specimen: PBMCs. This clonotype originated in a man between 60 and 70 years old in good health. This chain uses TRBV4-3 with TRBJ1-1; 7 nucleotides align to TRBD1. The CDR3 reads CANSQGPFATGIWNTEAFF. The CDR3 nucleotides are TGCGCCAACAGCCAAGGGCCCTTTGCGACAGGGATCTGGAACACTGAAGCTTTCTTT.